Listed below are T cell receptor beta chains from one sample, sequenced in a study of CD8+ T cells in alopecia areata. The method was immunoSEQ multiplex PCR; TCRdb's version includes in-frame clones alone and lacks a portion of them. The sample includes fewer than 150,000 clones, 50% to 60% seen only once; the top ten take less than 5.5%. The material was CD4+ T cells sorted from blood, obtained at week 0. These receptors were taken from a human donor with alopecia areata. The CDR3 runs from the conserved cysteine through the conserved F or W. Fields, in order: CDR3 length, V gene, clone size, J gene, D gene, CDR3 DNA, CDR3 protein. D genes are given only for firm matches. The size field is filled for only some rows; it gives once, few, many or a size class.

15	TRBV29-1	-	TRBJ2-3	-	TGCAGCGTTGAAGAGCAGGGAGCAAGGGCAGATACGCAGTATTTT	CSVEEQGARADTQYF
15	TRBV2	-	TRBJ2-4	-	TGTGCCAGTTCAAAGGGAAGTGTAGCCAAAAACATTCAGTACTTC	CASSKGSVAKNIQYF
15	TRBV5-6	-	TRBJ2-2	-	TGTGCCAGCAGCTTGGGCCAGACAAGGACCGGGGAGCTGTTTTTT	CASSLGQTRTGELFF
15	TRBV2	-	TRBJ2-5	-	TGTGCCAGCTCCACGGGTTTTAGGTCCGTCGAGACCCAGTACTTC	CASSTGFRSVETQYF
16	TRBV13	-	TRBJ1-2	TRBD1	TGTGCCAGCAGCTTCCGGGACAGGAGTGTTTCTGGGGGCTACACCTTC	CASSFRDRSVSGGYTF
15	TRBV4-1	once	TRBJ2-4	-	TGCGCCAGCAGCCAAGTTGTGGGGGCGCTTAACATTCAGTACTTC	CASSQVVGALNIQYF
15	TRBV7-2	-	TRBJ2-3	TRBD2	TGTGCCAGCAGCTCTTGGACTAGTAACACAGATACGCAGTATTTT	CASSSWTSNTDTQYF
15	TRBV5-1	once	TRBJ1-2	-	TGCGCCAGCAGCTTGGCCCTCGACGGAAACTATGGCTACACCTTC	CASSLALDGNYGYTF
16	TRBV6-6	-	TRBJ2-2	TRBD2	TGTGCCAGCAGTTACTCTGGCGGGGGGGACACCGGGGAGCTGTTTTTT	CASSYSGGGDTGELFF
17	TRBV5-1	-	TRBJ2-3	TRBD2	TGCGCCAGCAGCTTGCTCGGGACTAGCCGGGTCACAGATACGCAGTATTTT	CASSLLGTSRVTDTQYF
16	TRBV4-3	once	TRBJ2-3	TRBD2	TGCGCCAGCAGCCAAGATGGGGAGGGCAGCACAGATACGCAGTATTTT	CASSQDGEGSTDTQYF
13	TRBV6-6	-	TRBJ2-1	-	TGTGCCAGCAGTTACTTCGGGGGCGGTGAGCAGTTCTTC	CASSYFGGGEQFF
18	TRBV18	-	TRBJ1-2	TRBD1	TGTGCCAGCTCACCACTTACACCAGGACAGGGGGGCAGCTATGGCTACACCTTC	CASSPLTPGQGGSYGYTF
15	TRBV2	-	TRBJ2-1	TRBD2	TGTGCCAGCAGTGAGGGACTAGCGGGCCCCAATGAGCAGTTCTTC	CASSEGLAGPNEQFF
16	TRBV5-1	once	TRBJ2-3	TRBD2	TGCGCCAGCAGCGTAGATGGACTAGCGGACACAGATACGCAGTATTTT	CASSVDGLADTDTQYF
13	TRBV5-1	few	TRBJ1-5	-	TGCGCCAGCAGTTCATCCCAGGGGCAGCCCCAGCATTTT	CASSSSQGQPQHF
13	TRBV7-2	few	TRBJ2-7	-	TGTGCCAGCAGCTTAACGGAAGGGTACGAGCAGTACTTC	CASSLTEGYEQYF
14	TRBV5-6	-	TRBJ2-1	-	TGTGCCAGCAGCTTGCGGGGAGAAGAGAATGAGCAGTTCTTC	CASSLRGEENEQFF